Here is one TCR beta chain with its context. This clone's antigen is unknown. There are no base qualities to consult, and no much larger clone falls within one base. In the prospective study, participants were roughly 18 to 90 years old, resided in fewer than 25 geographic areas of the United States, and were enrolled through a virtual design. Cohort assignment in the prospective study relied on participant-reported clinical history from a screening survey and a study questionnaire. In the prospective study, mobile phlebotomists collected whole blood, serum and a nasopharyngeal or oropharyngeal swab from each participant. Prospective study participants could optionally give additional blood draws and questionnaires over an approximately two-month period. Prospective study blood samples were shipped either frozen or at room temperature before DNA extraction. The cysteine opens and the phenylalanine closes a CDR3 of 12 amino acids. Only the CDR3 region is kept as DNA, spanning 36 bases read in frame from base 1. The V end loses 4 bases and the J end loses 10 bases, and a stretch of 14 bases separates them. According to the germline V gene, CDR1 reads SGHDT and CDR2 reads YYEEEE.

These data belong to a study of blood T cell repertoires in COVID-19 (dated by TCRdb to about 2020). For context, the study as a whole: Samples from collaborators originated in the United States, Italy and Spain and spanned both the acute and convalescent phases of COVID-19. Deeply sampled blood TCRbeta repertoires from subjects exposed to, actively infected with, or recovered from COVID-19 were included in the dataset. Where HLA class I and class II types were available, the types were taken from metadata supplied by the sample provider, not from assay-based typing. The repertoires were made available in a free public database intended to serve as a resource for research on the immune response to SARS-CoV-2. Samples were obtained from the ongoing ImmuneRACE study (first 160 participants) and from 950 to 1,500 subjects provided by 6 global collaborators. Sample metadata almost always included a de-identified subject ID, COVID-19 status, age in years and sex. The material from the prospective study consisted of cDNA or gDNA derived from T cells, B-cell-depleted T cells, or PBMCs. Overall study outcomes, separate from this receptor: The amount of clinical and demographic metadata varied by source and participant and was provided uncurated.

TCRbeta CDR3 regions were amplified from genomic DNA by means of the immunoSEQ Assay, a bias-controlled multiplex PCR. In the source study's methods: The number of nucleated cells in each sample was estimated from the amplification of reference gene primers within the assay. Sequence reads were collapsed and filtered to measure the absolute abundance of every unique TCRbeta CDR3 rearrangement. For each sample, productive Simpson clonality was calculated as the square root of Simpson's diversity index across productive rearrangements. The source is immuneACCESS, and TCRdb retained only in-frame sequences with V and J called. Part of the clones is not carried over; for the studies checked, unresolved V genes explain less than half of this, and the remainder is unexplained. For V, J and clone size, that table is used; D and trimming come from the DNA. The sample yields some 180,000 clones; approximately 82% were counted once. More than 4.5% of the sample lies in the top ten.

Specimen: PBMCs or T cells enriched from blood (not recorded which). The chain is encoded by TRBV5-6 joined to TRBJ1-2; the D gene is perhaps TRBD1, on 5 matching bases. The TCR was taken from a woman aged 55-69 years with acute COVID-19. The nucleotide sequence is TGTGCCAGCAGCATCTGGGACTCCTACTACACCTTC. It codes for CASSIWDSYYTF. Reference TRBV5-6 and TRBJ1-2 proteins supply the regions before and after the CDR3; the full variable domain is: DAGVTQSPTHLIKTRGQQVTLRCSPKSGHDTVSWYQQALGQGPQFIFQYYEEEERQRGNFPDRFSGHQFPNYSSELNVNALLLGDSALYLCASSIWDSYYTFGSGTRLTVV.